These 24 T cell receptor beta chains came from one sample sequenced in a study of T cells in women clearing cervical HPV infection. The protocol was immunoSEQ multiplex PCR, while the TCRdb copy is restricted to in-frame clones and leaves out a portion. Its clone listing holds about 20,000 clones. The specimen was blood buffy coat. These receptors all come from a woman aged 18-69 years with a cervical HPV16 infection that either progressed to CIN3+ or cleared (not recorded which).

As to this clone: The read halts 3 residues ahead of the CDR3 end, with the missing end drawn from the germline J gene. This chain joins TRBV18 and TRBJ2-1, with TRBD2 as a possible D gene (5 bases). Germline V CDR1 and CDR2: KGHSH, LQKENI. This CDR3 is built from 14 residues. V gave up 7 bases and J gave up 8 bases, with 18 bases separating them. Incomplete CDR3 DNA: TGTGCCAGCTACACAGTATCTAGCCCCCATGAG. Translating gives CASYTVSSPHE. The entire CDR3 protein reads CASYTVSSPHEQFF. The variable domain in full, completed from reference TRBV18 and TRBJ2-1, reads NAGVMQNPRHLVRRRGQEARLRCSPMKGHSHVYWYRQLPEEGLKFMVYLQKENIIDESGMPKERFSAEFPKEGPSILRIQQVVRGDSAAYFCASYTVSSPHEQFFGPGTRLTVL.

Details on this clone: The CDR3 end falls 3 residues outside the read, so it is completed with the germline J gene. V is TRBV6-2 or TRBV6-3 and J is TRBJ2-2; 9 nucleotides agree with TRBD2. V was pared by 7 bases and J by 5 bases, with 11 bases of the junction left unmatched. The CDR3 runs to 16 residues. Looked up from germline, CDR1 is MNHEY and CDR2 is SVGEGT. The CDR3 DNA, read in part, is TGTGCCAGCAATTCAATAGCGGGAGTCGGGACCGGGGAG. Protein: CASNSIAGVGTGE. The whole CDR3 sequence is CASNSIAGVGTGELFF.

About this clone: Read data end 3 residues before the CDR3 end; the end is taken from the germline J gene. The V and J genes are TRBV18 and TRBJ2-1; D is undetermined. Trimming left V 1 base short and J 0 bases short, with 4 bases between. Germline V lookup: CDR1 KGHSH, CDR2 LQKENI. The CDR3 consists of 14 residues. CDR3 DNA (partial): TGTGCCAGCTCACCACTCAGCTCCTACAATGAG. Residues: CASSPLSSYNE. The whole CDR3 protein is CASSPLSSYNEQFF.

Note on this clone: The sequence runs out 3 residues before the end of the CDR3; the remainder is reconstructed from the germline J gene. The chain employs TRBV7-7 and TRBJ2-6; D is possibly TRBD1 (6 bases). Trimming shortened V by 2 bases and J by 4 bases, and 9 bases separated the two germline ends. The CDR3 spans 15 residues. CDR1 is SSHAT, CDR2 FNYEAQ, per germline (reference sequence). CDR3 loop: CASSLKGDGANVLTF. CDR3 DNA (partial): TGTGCCAGCAGCTTAAAGGGGGACGGGGCCAACGTC.

In regard to this clone: The observed sequence ends 3 residues before the CDR3 terminus, with the missing tail filled in from the germline J gene. The rearrangement joins TRBV18 to TRBJ2-2; TRBD1 aligns across 7 bases. The CDR3 sequence is 15 residues long. Germline loops: CDR1 KGHSH, CDR2 LQKENI. The V gene end was trimmed by 5 bases and the J gene end by 1 base; junction bases not matched to a gene: 4. The CDR3 here is CASSARTGNTGELFF. CDR3 DNA, as far as it was read: TGTGCCAGCTCAGCTCGGACAGGGAACACCGGGGAG.

Notes on this clone: The CDR3 end is not reached by the read, which stops 3 residues before it; the germline J gene fills it in. The chain couples TRBV20-1 to TRBJ1-1; D is perhaps TRBD1 (5 bases). Germline CDR1 is DFQATT and CDR2 is SNEGSKA (reference sequence). This CDR3 has 14 amino acids. V gave up 3 bases and J gave up 0 bases, with 11 bases separating them. The covered CDR3 bases are TGCAGTGCTAGGGGAGGGGCCGTGAACACTGAA. It encodes CSARGGAVNTE. The complete CDR3 reads CSARGGAVNTEAFF.

A word on this clone: The CDR3 goes on 3 residues after the read ends, and that part is filled in from the germline J gene. V usage is TRBV7-6 and J usage is TRBJ1-2; TRBD1 is a possible D gene (5 bases). Germline CDR1 and CDR2: SGHVS and FNYEAQ. The CDR3 spans 16 residues. The sequenced CDR3 bases are TGTGCCAGCAGCTTACTGCAGGGTACGGGCACAGATACC. It encodes CASSLLQGTGTDT. The whole CDR3 region reads CASSLLQGTGTDTYTF.

According to its frequency, this clone is medium-sized. The read falls 3 residues short of the CDR3 end, and the missing part is taken from the germline J gene. This chain links TRBV19 with TRBJ1-5; D is ambiguous. The germline V gene has CDR1 LNHDA and CDR2 SQIVND (reference sequence). The CDR3 has 14 amino acids. V was cut by 5 bases and J by 3 bases, with 11 bases left in between. CDR3: CASSPRVDNQPQHF. Partial CDR3 DNA: TGTGCCAGTAGTCCACGAGTAGACAATCAGCCC.

As for this clone: The sequence runs out 3 residues before the end of the CDR3; the remainder is reconstructed from the germline J gene. V usage is TRBV7-2 and J usage is TRBJ2-3, with D maybe TRBD2 (6 bases). The germline gives CDR1 SGHTA, CDR2 FQGNSA. The germline V and J ends were trimmed by 6 bases and 0 bases, with 13 bases remaining between them. The CDR3 covers 15 residues. Incomplete CDR3 DNA: TGTGCCAGCAGACGAGAGGCGGGAAGCACAGATACG. As protein: CASRREAGSTDT. The complete CDR3 sequence is CASRREAGSTDTQYF.

Details on this clone: The DNA ends 3 residues before the CDR3 does, and the rest of the CDR3 is filled in from the germline J gene. The chain links TRBV19 to TRBJ1-2; tentatively, D is TRBD1 (6 bases). CDR3 length: 15 amino acids. Germline CDR1 reads LNHDA; CDR2 reads SQIVND (reference sequence). CDR3 protein: CASSIRTAVYNDYTF. The sequenced part of the CDR3 DNA is TGTGCCAGTAGTATTAGGACAGCAGTTTACAATGAC. The whole variable domain, remainder taken from reference TRBV19 and TRBJ1-2, is DGGITQSPKYLFRKEGQNVTLSCEQNLNHDAMYWYRQDPGQGLRLIYYSQIVNDFQKGDIAEGYSVSREKKESFPLTVTSAQKNPTAFYLCASSIRTAVYNDYTFGSGTRLTVV.

Points on this clone: The read comes to an end 3 residues before the CDR3 does, leaving the germline J gene to fill in the end. The chain employs TRBV19 and TRBJ2-2; TRBD1 is a possible D gene (6 bases). CDR1 is LNHDA, CDR2 SQIVND, per germline (reference sequence). This CDR3 has 13 amino acids. Trimming shortened V by 5 bases and J by 5 bases, and 9 bases separated the two germline ends. CDR3 DNA, as far as it was read: TGTGCCAGTAGTCTTAGGGGGACCGGGGAG. It specifies CASSLRGTGE. The full CDR3 sequence reads CASSLRGTGELFF. The whole variable domain, filled in from reference TRBV19 and TRBJ2-2, reads DGGITQSPKYLFRKEGQNVTLSCEQNLNHDAMYWYRQDPGQGLRLIYYSQIVNDFQKGDIAEGYSVSREKKESFPLTVTSAQKNPTAFYLCASSLRGTGELFFGEGSRLTVL.

Regarding this clone: The read comes to an end 3 residues before the CDR3 does, leaving the germline J gene to fill in the end. The V gene is TRBV5-1, the J gene TRBJ2-7; D unresolved. The CDR3 covers 14 residues. Germline-derived CDR1 and CDR2 are SGHRS and YFSETQ. Between the trimmed V and J ends, which lost 0 bases and 2 bases, there was a span of 9 bases. CDR3 residues: CASSLASLTYEQYF. The sequenced part of the CDR3 DNA is TGCGCCAGCAGCTTGGCTTCTCTTACCTACGAG.

With respect to this clone: The CDR3 extends 3 residues past the end of the read, so its final part is completed from the germline J gene. J is TRBJ2-2 and V is TRBV10-3, with 7 bases that match TRBD2. Losses at the gene ends were 2 bases for V and 2 bases for J; bases not matched to a gene: 5. There are 16 residues in the CDR3. In germline, CDR1 is ENHRY, CDR2 SYGVKD. CDR3 amino acids: CAISEGSSGNTGELFF. Partial CDR3 DNA: TGTGCCATCAGTGAGGGGTCTAGCGGAAACACCGGGGAG.

Regarding this clone: The read halts 3 residues ahead of the CDR3 end, with the missing end drawn from the germline J gene. The V gene is TRBV13, the J gene TRBJ1-5; D gene unclear. The CDR3 runs 13 residues. Germline CDR1 and CDR2: PRHDT and FYEKMQ (reference sequence). Trimming stripped 0 bases from V and 4 bases from J, with 4 bases between. Partial CDR3 DNA: TGTGCCAGCAGCTTAGGCCCAAATCAGCCC. Protein sequence: CASSLGPNQP. The CDR3 reads in full as CASSLGPNQPQHF.

Regarding this clone: The CDR3 goes on 3 residues after the read ends, and that part is filled in from the germline J gene. V usage is TRBV6-2 or TRBV6-3 and J usage is TRBJ2-3; 9 bases align to TRBD2. J lost 2 bases, V lost 2 bases, and 5 bases had no gene match. The CDR3 spans 16 residues. Looked up from germline, CDR1 is MNHEY and CDR2 is SVGEGT. The DNA read from the CDR3 is TGTGCCAGCAGTTACCCACCTAGCGGGATCACAGATACG. Residues: CASSYPPSGITDT. The full CDR3 reads CASSYPPSGITDTQYF.

Concerning this clone itself: The read finishes 3 residues shy of the CDR3 end, and the germline J gene is used to complete it. The chain carries TRBV19 and TRBJ1-2; D may be TRBD1 (5 bases). The CDR3 covers 17 residues. Germline CDR1 reads LNHDA; CDR2 reads SQIVND (reference sequence). Partial CDR3 DNA: TGTGCCAGTAAGTCGTCGACCGGGACTAGAACCCGGGGTGAC. As protein: CASKSSTGTRTRGD. The full CDR3 reads CASKSSTGTRTRGDYTF.

Comments on this clone: From the germline J gene comes the end of the CDR3, since the read stops 3 residues before it. The V and J genes are TRBV5-1 and TRBJ1-4; TRBD1 is a possible D gene (5 bases). Germline assignment: CDR1 SGHRS and CDR2 YFSETQ. This CDR3 comprises 16 residues. CDR3 bases read: TGCGCCAGCAGCCTACTGTGGGCGGGGGATAATTCACCA. Translation gives CASSLLWAGDNSP. In full, the CDR3 reads CASSLLWAGDNSPLFF.

In regard to this clone: The DNA ends 3 residues before the CDR3 does, and the rest of the CDR3 is filled in from the germline J gene. This sequence joins TRBV6-9 and TRBJ1-5; 7 positions agree with TRBD1. Per the germline V gene, CDR1 is MNHGY and CDR2 is SVAAGI. V dropped 6 bases and J dropped 6; count of bases not matched to a gene: 14. CDR3 length: 16 residues. The sequenced CDR3 bases are TGTGCCAGCAGCGAGACAGGGTGGAAGAAGGGTCAGCCC. Protein product: CASSETGWKKGQP. The whole CDR3 reads CASSETGWKKGQPQHF.

Points on this clone: The missing CDR3 end, 3 residues past where the read stops, is filled in from the germline J gene. V usage is TRBV7-8 and J usage is TRBJ2-3; 7 bases align to TRBD2. Germline CDR1 is SGHVS and CDR2 is FQNEAQ. There are 15 residues in the CDR3. V gave up 7 bases and J gave up 3 bases; unmatched junction bases: 10. The CDR3 DNA, read in part, is TGTGCCAGCACCTATGGGGGGGGTTTGACAGATACG. Translation: CASTYGGGLTDT. The CDR3 in full is CASTYGGGLTDTQYF.

The CDR3 is CSASTGMNTEAFF. CDR3 bases read: TGCAGCGCATCGACAGGGATGAACACTGAA. The gene calls are TRBV29-1 and TRBJ1-1, with 7 positions matching TRBD1. The read stops 3 residues short of the end of the CDR3; the missing end is completed from the germline J gene. The trim removed 7 bases at V and 0 bases at J, leaving 5 bases unmatched. The V gene's germline CDR1 is SQVTM and CDR2 ANQGSEA. The CDR3 is made up of 13 amino acids.

Note on this clone: The read falls 3 residues short of the CDR3 end, and the missing part is taken from the germline J gene. The genes are TRBV6-2 or TRBV6-3 and TRBJ2-6; D not certain. The CDR3 runs 17 residues. Germline lookup yields CDR1 MNHEY and CDR2 SVGEGT. Trimming stripped 2 bases from V and 1 base from J, with 12 bases between. The covered CDR3 bases are TGTGCCAGCAGTTACCCCTTATCCCGTTCTGGGGCCAACGTC. It is translated as CASSYPLSRSGANV. The whole CDR3 reads CASSYPLSRSGANVLTF.

Details on this clone: Read sequence stops 3 residues before the CDR3 end, and the germline J gene provides the missing end. The chain links TRBV10-3 to TRBJ2-3; TRBD1 aligns across 10 bases. The germline CDR1 and CDR2 sequences are ENHRY and SYGVKD. The V segment lost 6 bases and the J segment 6 bases; nucleotides outside the gene matches: 0. The CDR3 covers 12 residues. The part of the CDR3 DNA that was read is TGTGCCATCAGGGGACAGGGGGATACG. It yields the protein CAIRGQGDT. The complete CDR3 protein is CAIRGQGDTQYF.

A note on this clone: The read falls 3 residues short of the CDR3 end, and the missing part is taken from the germline J gene. The J gene is TRBJ2-3, the V gene TRBV9; D not resolved. Germline CDR1 and CDR2: SGDLS and YYNGEE. The CDR3 has 15 residues. Trimming left V 0 bases short and J 0 bases short, with 8 bases between. CDR3 amino acids: CASSVDAYSTDTQYF. CDR3 bases read: TGTGCCAGCAGCGTAGATGCGTATAGCACAGATACG.

Remarks on this clone: Read sequence stops 3 residues before the CDR3 end, and the germline J gene provides the missing end. The J gene is TRBJ1-2, the V gene TRBV19; perhaps TRBD1 as D (5 bases). CDR1 is LNHDA and CDR2 is SQIVND in the germline V gene (reference sequence). There are 16 residues in the CDR3. Incomplete CDR3 DNA: TGTGCCAGTAGTACTCCGGGACTAGCGGGTACCAATGAC. This gives the protein CASSTPGLAGTND. The entire CDR3 protein is CASSTPGLAGTNDYTF.